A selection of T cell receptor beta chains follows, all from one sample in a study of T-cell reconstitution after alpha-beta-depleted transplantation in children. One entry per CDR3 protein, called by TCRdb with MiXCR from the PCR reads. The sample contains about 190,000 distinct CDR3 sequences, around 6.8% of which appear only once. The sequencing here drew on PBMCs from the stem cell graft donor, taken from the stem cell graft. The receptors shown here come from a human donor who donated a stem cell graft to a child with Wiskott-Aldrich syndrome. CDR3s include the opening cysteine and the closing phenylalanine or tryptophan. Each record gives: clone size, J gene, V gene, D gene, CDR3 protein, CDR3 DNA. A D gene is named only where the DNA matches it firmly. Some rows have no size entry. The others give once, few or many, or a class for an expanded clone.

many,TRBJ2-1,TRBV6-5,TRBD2,CASSYSTPAGVYNEQFF,TGTGCCAGCAGTTACTCGACCCCAGCGGGGGTTTACAATGAGCAGTTCTTC
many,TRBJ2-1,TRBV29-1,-,CSVEDRTAGPSSYNEQFF,TGCAGCGTTGAAGATAGAACAGCGGGCCCTAGCTCCTACAATGAGCAGTTCTTC
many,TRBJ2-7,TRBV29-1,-,CSAGGLLAHEQYF,TGCAGCGCCGGGGGACTTCTCGCCCACGAGCAGTACTTC
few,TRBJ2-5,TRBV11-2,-,CASSPRLGQGGETQYF,TGTGCCAGCAGCCCAAGGCTCGGGCAGGGCGGGGAGACCCAGTACTTC
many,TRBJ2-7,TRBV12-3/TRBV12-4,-,CASSSGAPTAEQYF,TGTGCCAGCAGTTCCGGGGCACCAACCGCCGAGCAGTACTTC
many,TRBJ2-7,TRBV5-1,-,CASSLEGGTVFYEQYF,TGCGCCAGCAGCTTGGAGGGCGGGACAGTGTTCTACGAGCAGTACTTC
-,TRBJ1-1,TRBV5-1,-,CASSRGSGGNTEAFF,TGCGCCAGCAGCCGGGGATCTGGGGGGAACACTGAAGCTTTCTTT
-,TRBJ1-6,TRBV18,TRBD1,CASSPGQGIASPLHF,TGTGCCAGCTCACCGGGACAGGGGATCGCGTCACCCCTCCACTTT
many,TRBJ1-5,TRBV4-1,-,CASSQEVRQPQHF,TGCGCCAGCAGCCAAGAAGTCCGTCAGCCCCAGCATTTT
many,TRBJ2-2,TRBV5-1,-,CASSSDTNTGELFF,TGCGCCAGCAGCTCGGACACGAACACCGGGGAGCTGTTTTTT
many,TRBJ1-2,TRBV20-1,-,CSARDLSLYGYTF,TGCAGTGCTAGAGACTTGAGCCTCTATGGCTACACCTTC
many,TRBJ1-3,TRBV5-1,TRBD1,CASSLIGQGATGNTIYF,TGCGCCAGCAGCTTGATAGGGCAGGGGGCGACTGGAAACACCATATATTTT
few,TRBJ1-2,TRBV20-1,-,CSAAPGTDKANYGYTF,TGCAGTGCTGCCCCCGGGACGGACAAGGCTAACTATGGCTACACCTTC
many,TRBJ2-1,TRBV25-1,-,CASSELSSYNEQFF,TGTGCCAGCAGTGAATTAAGCTCCTACAATGAGCAGTTCTTC
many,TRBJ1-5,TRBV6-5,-,CASSLWRDSNQPQHF,TGTGCCAGCAGTTTGTGGAGAGATAGCAATCAGCCCCAGCATTTT
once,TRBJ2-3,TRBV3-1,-,CATTQAWTGTPYADTQYF,TGTGCCACCACCCAAGCTTGGACTGGGACTCCATACGCAGATACGCAGTATTTT
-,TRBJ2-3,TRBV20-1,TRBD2,CSPQRLKRGGQDTQYF,TGCAGCCCGCAGAGACTCAAGCGGGGGGGCCAAGATACGCAGTATTTT
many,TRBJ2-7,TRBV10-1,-,CASTPGARGATYYEQYF,TGCGCCAGCACGCCCGGAGCACGGGGGGCGACTTACTACGAGCAGTACTTC
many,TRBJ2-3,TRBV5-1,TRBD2,CASSLGRAGQTLTDTQYF,TGCGCCAGCAGCTTGGGGCGAGCGGGGCAGACGTTGACAGATACGCAGTATTTT
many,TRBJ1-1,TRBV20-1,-,CSARGPGDTEAFF,TGCAGTGCTAGGGGACCTGGGGACACTGAAGCTTTCTTT
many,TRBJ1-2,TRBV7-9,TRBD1,CASSFSDRNYGYTF,TGTGCCAGCAGCTTTTCGGACAGGAACTATGGCTACACCTTC
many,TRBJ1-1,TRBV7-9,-,CASSFSGMLNTEAFF,TGTGCCAGCAGCTTTTCAGGGATGCTGAACACTGAAGCTTTCTTT
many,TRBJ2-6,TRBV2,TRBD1,CASSGGTGNSGANVLTF,TGTGCCAGCAGTGGTGGGACAGGAAACTCTGGGGCCAACGTCCTGACTTTC
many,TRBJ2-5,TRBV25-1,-,CASSELGGGETQYF,TGTGCCAGCAGTGAATTGGGTGGAGGCGAGACCCAGTACTTC
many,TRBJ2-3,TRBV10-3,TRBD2,CAISELAGVDTQYF,TGTGCCATCAGTGAGCTGGCGGGAGTAGATACGCAGTATTTT
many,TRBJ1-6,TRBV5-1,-,CASSLLAGTALSF,TGCGCCAGCAGCTTGCTTGCCGGGACGGCCCTGAGCTTT
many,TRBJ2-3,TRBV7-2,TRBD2,CASSLGTSYQDTQYF,TGTGCCAGCAGCTTAGGGACTAGTTACCAGGATACGCAGTATTTT
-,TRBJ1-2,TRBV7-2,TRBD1,CASSLGQGSYYGYTF,TGTGCCAGCAGCTTGGGACAGGGGAGTTACTATGGCTACACCTTC
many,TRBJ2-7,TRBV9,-,CASSVGPGASYEQYF,TGTGCCAGCAGCGTAGGGCCGGGGGCTTCTTACGAGCAGTACTTC
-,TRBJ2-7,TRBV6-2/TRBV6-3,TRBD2,CASTSKGLAGMYEQYF,TGTGCCAGCACATCGAAGGGGCTAGCGGGAATGTACGAGCAGTACTTC
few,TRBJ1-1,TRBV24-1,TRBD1,CATSDSGGRKGTEAFF,TGTGCCACCAGTGATTCAGGGGGAAGGAAGGGCACTGAAGCTTTCTTT
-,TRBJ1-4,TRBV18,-,CASSPSGATNEKLFF,TGTGCCAGCTCACCTTCGGGGGCCACTAATGAAAAACTGTTTTTT
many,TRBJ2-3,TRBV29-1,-,CSGSWTSRTDTQYF,TGCAGCGGATCATGGACAAGCCGCACAGATACGCAGTATTTT
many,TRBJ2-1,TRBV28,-,CASRSSEYNEQFF,TGTGCCAGCAGAAGTTCGGAATACAATGAGCAGTTCTTC
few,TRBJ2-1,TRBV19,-,CASSRASWTYNEQFF,TGTGCCAGTAGTAGGGCTAGTTGGACATACAATGAGCAGTTCTTC
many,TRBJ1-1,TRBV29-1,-,CSGILGLNTEAFF,TGCAGCGGAATCTTGGGGTTAAACACTGAAGCTTTCTTT
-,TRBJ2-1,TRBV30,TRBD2,CAWTLLAGVVNEQFF,TGTGCCTGGACCTTACTAGCGGGAGTTGTTAATGAGCAGTTCTTC